A selection of T cell receptor beta chains follows, all from one sample in a study of preoperative IRX-2 immunotherapy in early breast cancer. Some clones are missing from TCRdb's copy, which holds only in-frame ones; the method was immunoSEQ multiplex PCR. Among 35,000 to 55,000 clones listed, over 85% were seen once. This material consisted of tumor tissue, taken after IRX-2 immunotherapy. The receptor set was obtained from a human donor with breast cancer. Each CDR3 is given with its conserved first and last residue. The D gene is left open where the match is weak. Clone size, where shown, is once, few, many, or a class for clones that have expanded.

clone_size	j_call	v_call	d_call	cdr3_aa	cdr3_nt
.	TRBJ2-5	TRBV7-2	TRBD2	CASSLNGGGETQYF	TGTGCCAGCAGCTTAAACGGCGGGGGGGAGACCCAGTACTTC
.	TRBJ1-2	TRBV9	TRBD1	CASTRTGTRGYTF	TGTGCCAGCACGCGGACAGGGACGAGGGGCTACACCTTC
.	TRBJ2-2	TRBV7-3	TRBD1	CASSATGWGTGELFF	TGTGCCAGCAGCGCGACAGGGTGGGGCACCGGGGAGCTGTTTTTT
.	TRBJ1-1	TRBV11-2	TRBD1	CASSLYMILGGPSTEAFF	TGTGCCAGCAGCTTATATATGATCCTAGGGGGCCCGTCGACTGAAGCTTTCTTT
.	TRBJ1-4	TRBV29-1	TRBD1	CSVEGSTGPNEKLFF	TGCAGCGTTGAGGGGTCGACAGGGCCTAATGAAAAACTGTTTTTT
.	TRBJ2-3	TRBV27	.	CASSPTGRESTDTQYF	TGTGCCAGCAGTCCGACAGGCAGAGAGAGCACAGATACGCAGTATTTT
once	TRBJ2-1	TRBV9	.	CASSVIPAGPTYNEQFF	TGTGCCAGCAGCGTTATCCCCGCCGGGCCCACCTACAATGAGCAGTTCTTC
once	TRBJ2-7	TRBV4-2	.	CASSRLGNYEQYF	TGTGCCAGCAGCCGCCTCGGTAACTACGAGCAGTACTTC
.	TRBJ1-2	TRBV28	.	CASSLGPRRSYTF	TGTGCCAGCAGTTTAGGGCCGCGGAGAAGCTACACCTTC
.	TRBJ2-7	TRBV28	.	CASSRNRDEQYF	TGTGCCAGCAGTCGCAACAGGGACGAGCAGTACTTC
.	TRBJ2-3	TRBV7-3	.	CASSLAPQGTQYF	TGTGCCAGCAGCTTGGCCCCCCAAGGTACGCAGTATTTT